This T cell receptor beta chain was found in a study of STAT3 mutations in large granular lymphocyte leukemia. As for the study in general: Roughly half of the longitudinally sequenced T-LGLL patients carried detectable canonical activating STAT3 mutations. Findings and caveats of the study: In T-cell large granular lymphocyte leukemia, about half of patients showed multiple immunodominant subclonotypes. In about 30% of the 18 patients, new TCR clonotypes emerged after therapy. Treatment regimens differed across patients between samplings.

The assay was immunoSEQ multiplex PCR, and TCRdb's table has in-frame clones only and misses some. The sample gives tens of thousands of clones, 60% to 85% of which show up once; over 25% is in the top ten. J was trimmed by 7 bases and V by 2 bases; bases with no gene match: 6. The CDR3 is made up of 14 amino acids. Germline V gene sequence: CDR1 SGHTA, CDR2 FQGNSA. A note on this clone: The antigen is undetermined.

The specimen was peripheral blood mononuclear cells. The chain combines TRBV7-2 with TRBJ2-5, with 8 bases fitting TRBD2. The origin of this receptor is a woman in her 50s with T-cell large granular lymphocyte leukemia. Some clones in this sample may be carry-over from other donors' samples. The CDR3 reads CASSLYGREGTQYF. CDR3 nucleotide sequence: TGTGCCAGCAGCTTATACGGGAGGGAAGGGACCCAGTACTTC.